This TCR beta chain was documented in a study of blood T cell repertoires in COVID-19 (dated by TCRdb to between 2020 and 2021). Regarding the study in general: The collaborator samples originated in the United States, Italy and Spain and spanned the acute and convalescent phases of COVID-19. Samples were obtained from the ongoing ImmuneRACE study (first 160 participants) and from about 1,300 subjects provided by 6 global collaborators. The material from the prospective study consisted of cDNA or gDNA derived from T cells, B-cell-depleted T cells, or PBMCs. Deeply sampled blood TCRbeta repertoires from subjects exposed to, actively infected with, or recovered from COVID-19 were included in the dataset. Where HLA class I and class II types were available, the types were taken from metadata supplied by the sample provider, not from assay-based typing. Sample metadata almost always included a de-identified subject ID, COVID-19 status, age in years and sex. The repertoires were released in a freely available public database intended as a resource for research on the immune response to SARS-CoV-2.

A note on this clone: The clone's antigen remains unknown. No much larger clonotype is one base removed from it; base qualities were not supplied.

CDR1 is given as SGHVS and CDR2 as FQNEAQ, both from the germline V gene. V is clipped by 5 bases and J by 3 bases, and the sequence between their germline boundaries is 16 bases long. The cysteine opens and the phenylalanine closes a CDR3 of 15 amino acids. The only DNA kept is the CDR3, 45 bases in frame from the first base. Enrolling through a virtual design, the prospective study's participants ranged in age from roughly 18 to 90 years and lived across 24 United States geographic areas. In the prospective study, participants were assigned to cohorts based on the clinical history participants reported in a screening survey and a study questionnaire. For ImmuneRACE Cohort 3, a participant was defined as recovered based on two consecutive negative NP/OP PCR tests, clearance by a healthcare professional, or resolution of symptoms. In the prospective study, mobile phlebotomists collected whole blood, serum and a nasopharyngeal or oropharyngeal swab from each participant. Participants in the prospective study had the option to provide additional blood draws and questionnaires over a roughly 2-month period. Before DNA extraction, blood samples from the prospective study were shipped at room temperature or frozen.

TCRbeta CDR3 regions were amplified from genomic DNA by means of the immunoSEQ Assay, a bias-controlled multiplex PCR. Per the original workflow: The number of nucleated cells in each sample was estimated from the amplification of reference gene primers within the assay. Sequence reads were collapsed and filtered to measure the absolute abundance of every unique TCRbeta CDR3 rearrangement. For each sample, productive Simpson clonality was calculated as the square root of Simpson's diversity index across productive rearrangements. TCRdb's version of the immuneACCESS table is confined to in-frame rearrangements and falls short of the full clone set. An unresolved V gene accounts for under half of the shortfall where checked; the remainder is of unknown origin. V, J and clone size were drawn from that table, and D and trimming were deduced from the DNA. The sample includes 180,000 or so clones, with approximately 80% observed a single time. The ten largest make up 13% of the sample.

Results the study describes overall, beyond this receptor: The quantity of clinical and demographic metadata differed by source and by participant and was supplied without curation.

The chain is assembled from TRBV7-8 and TRBJ1-1, with a tentative D gene TRBD1 over 6 matching bases. Material for sequencing was PBMCs or T cells enriched from blood (not recorded which). The receptor's source is a woman aged 60-75 years who had recovered from COVID-19. The CDR3 protein sequence reads: CASSPPGRGDTEAFF. The DNA is as follows: TGTGCCAGCAGCCCCCCAGGCAGGGGAGACACTGAAGCTTTCTTT.